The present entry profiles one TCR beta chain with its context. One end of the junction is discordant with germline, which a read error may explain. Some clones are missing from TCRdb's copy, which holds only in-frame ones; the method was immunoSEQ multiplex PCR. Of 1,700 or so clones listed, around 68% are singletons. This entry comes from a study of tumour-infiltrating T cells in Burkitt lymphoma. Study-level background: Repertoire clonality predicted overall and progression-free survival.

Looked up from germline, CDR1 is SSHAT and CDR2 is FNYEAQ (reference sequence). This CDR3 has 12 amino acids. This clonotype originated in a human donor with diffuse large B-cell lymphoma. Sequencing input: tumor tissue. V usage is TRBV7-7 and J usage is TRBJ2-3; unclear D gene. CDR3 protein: CASSLVDDTQYF. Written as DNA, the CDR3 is TGTGCTAGCAGCCTAGTGGACGATACGCAGTATTTT.